Listed below are T cell receptor beta chains from one sample, sequenced in a study of CD8+CD57+ T cells in acquired aplastic anemia. TCRdb reprocessed the reads via MiXCR and lists one record per CDR3 protein. In the table there are about 260,000 distinct CDR3 sequences, roughly 82% of which are singletons. Material for sequencing was sorted CD4+, CD8+, or CD8+CD57+ T cells (not recorded which) from PBMCs. Source of these receptors: a human donor with aplastic anemia. Each CDR3 is given with its conserved first and last residue. Each record gives: V gene, D gene, CDR3 length, clone size, J gene, CDR3 protein, CDR3 DNA. D genes are given only for firm matches. Some rows have no size entry. The others give once, few or many, or a class for an expanded clone.

TRBV7-4	.	15	.	TRBJ1-5	CASSLEVQGHQTHHF	TGTGCCAGCAGCTTAGAAGTACAGGGACATCAGACCCACCATTTT
TRBV9	TRBD1	15	.	TRBJ1-2	CASSAGQGVYYGYTF	TGTGCCAGCAGCGCTGGACAGGGGGTATACTATGGCTACACCTTC
TRBV9	.	14	.	TRBJ1-6	CASSVRGSRSELHF	TGTGCCAGCAGCGTGAGAGGCTCTAGGTCAGAGCTCCACTTT
TRBV7-9	TRBD2	15	.	TRBJ2-3	CASSVAGGAVATQYF	TGTGCCAGCAGCGTAGCGGGGGGCGCCGTAGCTACGCAGTATTTT
TRBV11-1	TRBD2	16	.	TRBJ2-7	CASSSASGRNSYEQYF	TGTGCCAGCAGTTCCGCGAGCGGGAGGAACTCCTACGAGCAGTACTTC
TRBV7-9	.	14	.	TRBJ2-3	CASSLARSAGSDDF	TGTGCCAGCAGCCTAGCAAGAAGCGCGGGGAGCGATGATTTT
TRBV11-2	.	14	.	TRBJ2-1	CASSLGRQNNEQFF	TGTGCCAGCAGCTTGGGACGTCAAAACAATGAGCAGTTCTTC
TRBV9	TRBD2	14	.	TRBJ2-3	CASSVGTSGGGEHF	TGTGCCAGCAGCGTAGGTACTAGCGGGGGTGGTGAGCATTTT
TRBV7-2	.	14	.	TRBJ2-1	CASSLEGGNDTQYF	TGTGCCAGCAGCTTGGAGGGAGGTAACGATACGCAGTATTTC
TRBV5-5	TRBD2	16	.	TRBJ2-1	CASSSSRGGGSDEQFF	TGTGCCAGCAGCTCCTCACGGGGCGGGGGGAGCGATGAGCAGTTCTTC
TRBV5-1	TRBD2	16	.	TRBJ2-1	CASSLSRGGGSDEQFF	TGCGCCAGCAGCTTATCGAGAGGCGGGGGGAGCGATGAGCAGTTCTTC
TRBV11-3	.	15	.	TRBJ2-1	CASTPNSGSYNEQFF	TGTGCCAGCACGCCTAATTCGGGCTCCTACAATGAGCAGTTCTTC
TRBV7-8	.	13	.	TRBJ2-7	CASTGTAAYEQYF	TGTGCCAGTACCGGGACGGCTGCCTACGAGCAGTACTTC
TRBV7-9	.	15	.	TRBJ1-1	CASSLDGGGDTEYFF	TGTGCCAGCAGCTTAGATGGAGGAGGGGATACGGAATATTTCTTT
TRBV7-3	.	14	.	TRBJ2-7	CASSFVRGTDEQYF	TGTGCCAGCAGTTTCGTGCGAGGTACCGACGAGCAGTACTTC
TRBV2	.	13	few	TRBJ2-2	CASSDGGIGELFF	TGTGCCAGCAGTGATGGGGGGATCGGGGAGCTGTTTTTT
TRBV19	.	15	.	TRBJ2-7	CASSADTRAKNMQYF	TGTGCCAGTAGTGCGGATACTCGAGCCAAAAACATGCAGTACTTC
TRBV7-9	TRBD1	15	.	TRBJ1-1	CAGSLERTGNTEGSF	TGTGCCGGCAGCTTGGAGCGGACAGGGAACACTGAAGGTTCCTTT
TRBV7-6	.	15	.	TRBJ1-2	CASSLRAYNSPLHTF	TGTGCCAGCAGCTTGAGAGCCTATAATTCACCCCTCCACACCTTC
TRBV7-9	TRBD2	14	.	TRBJ2-1	CASSLALRTRDTQF	TGTGCCAGCAGCTTAGCACTTCGGACTAGGGATACGCAGTTC
TRBV4-3	.	16	few	TRBJ2-3	CASSQDWGGHTDTQYF	TGCGCCAGCAGCCAAGATTGGGGGGGCCACACAGATACGCAGTATTTT
TRBV7-9	.	15	once	TRBJ2-7	CASSLGRAGLYEQYF	TGTGCCAGCAGCTTAGGTCGGGCAGGTCTATACGAGCAGTACTTC
TRBV5-1	TRBD2	17	.	TRBJ2-6	CASSLRLAGGGANVLTF	TGCGCCAGCAGCTTAAGACTAGCGGGGGGTGGGGCCAACGTCCTGACTTTC
TRBV15	TRBD2	14	.	TRBJ2-7	CATSRGGLAYEQYF	TGTGCCACCAGCAGAGGAGGACTAGCCTACGAGCAGTACTTC
TRBV2	.	17	.	TRBJ1-1	CASRVSDDPADTHEAFF	TGTGCCAGCAGGGTTAGCGACGATCCCGCAGATACGCATGAAGCTTTCTTT
TRBV7-2	.	13	.	TRBJ2-3	CASSLTGGPAPHF	TGTGCCAGCAGCTTAACCGGAGGTCCCGCGCCGCATTTT
TRBV2	.	13	.	TRBJ1-6	CASSDPGLSPLHF	TGTGCCAGCAGTGATCCAGGGCTTTCACCCCTCCACTTT
TRBV7-3	.	13	.	TRBJ1-5	CASSLTSNQPQHF	TGTGCCAGCAGCTTAACCAGCAATCAGCCCCAGCATTTT
TRBV7-8	.	16	.	TRBJ2-1	CASSFERGGETDEQFF	TGTGCCAGCAGCTTTGAGAGAGGCGGCGAGACCGATGAGCAGTTCTTC
TRBV7-3	.	15	.	TRBJ2-3	CASTRQASAVEHRYF	TGTGCCAGCACAAGACAGGCCAGCGCCGTTGAACACCGATATTTT
TRBV12-3/TRBV12-4	.	12	.	TRBJ1-2	CASGAVVRGYTF	TGTGCCAGCGGGGCGGTCGTGCGTGGCTACACCTTC
TRBV7-9	TRBD1	13	.	TRBJ2-2	CATSMTGDGKQLF	TGTGCCACCAGCATGACAGGGGACGGGAAGCAGTTGTTT
TRBV24-1	.	15	few	TRBJ2-3	CATSDSGLATDTQYF	TGTGCCACCAGTGATAGTGGGCTAGCGACAGATACGCAGTATTTT
TRBV2	.	13	many	TRBJ2-3	CASSDGGTHEQFF	TGTGCCAGCAGTGATGGGGGGACACATGAGCAGTTTTTC
TRBV7-3	.	15	.	TRBJ2-1	CASSIDSRAYNEHFF	TGTGCCAGCAGCATAGATAGCAGAGCCTACAATGAGCATTTCTTC
TRBV7-3	TRBD2	14	.	TRBJ2-1	CVSSLGLAGVEQFF	TGTGTCAGCAGCTTGGGACTAGCGGGAGTTGAGCAGTTCTTC
TRBV10-3	TRBD1	15	.	TRBJ1-1	CAIRERTGENTEAFF	TGTGCCATCAGGGAAAGGACAGGGGAGAACACTGAAGCTTTCTTT
TRBV5-6	.	14	few	TRBJ2-5	CASSLESDQETQYF	TGTGCCAGCAGCTTGGAGTCGGACCAAGAGACCCAGTACTTC
TRBV2	.	13	.	TRBJ2-3	CASKTTGPDTQYF	TGTGCCAGCAAAACAACAGGCCCCGATACGCAGTATTTT
TRBV5-6	TRBD2	16	.	TRBJ2-1	CASSYLGDGGSDEQFF	TGTGCCAGCAGCTATTTGGGGGACGGGGGGAGCGATGAGCAGTTCTTC
TRBV6-2/TRBV6-3	TRBD1	14	many	TRBJ1-5	CASSYGDRVTAQHF	TGTGCCAGCAGTTACGGGGACAGGGTAACGGCCCAGCATTTT
TRBV11-2	.	17	.	TRBJ2-1	CASSSRGRGQEHNEQFF	TGTGCCAGCAGCTCGCGGGGGAGGGGGCAGGAGCACAATGAGCAGTTCTTC
TRBV20-1	.	17	.	TRBJ2-1	CSASSSRRRKGVNEQFF	TGCAGTGCTAGTAGTTCGCGACGCAGGAAGGGGGTAAATGAGCAGTTCTTC
TRBV7-9	.	15	.	TRBJ1-1	CASSLDGSCNTKAFF	TGTGCCAGCAGCTTAGATGGTAGCTGCAACACTAAAGCTTTCTTT
TRBV7-2	.	16	.	TRBJ1-6	CASSLSAREIEKLLHF	TGTGCCAGCAGCTTAAGCGCCAGGGAGATTGAAAAACTGCTCCACTTT
TRBV4-1	.	13	.	TRBJ1-2	CSRSQGLAYGYTF	TGCTCCAGGAGCCAAGGCCTCGCATATGGTTACACCTTC
TRBV7-6	.	12	.	TRBJ2-1	CASSLGQTEQFF	TGTGCCAGCAGCTTAGGGCAGACTGAGCAGTTCTTC
TRBV10-1	.	13	.	TRBJ1-1	CASSRDLGTEAFF	TGCGCCAGCAGTCGGGACCTAGGTACTGAAGCTTTCTTT
TRBV9	TRBD2	16	.	TRBJ2-1	CASSLWTSGRSDQQFF	TGTGCCAGCAGCCTCTGGACTAGCGGGAGGAGTGATCAGCAGTTCTTC
TRBV7-8	.	16	.	TRBJ1-6	CASSLGGGPDTQSLHF	TGTGCCAGCAGCTTAGGGGGAGGCCCCGATACGCAGTCCCTCCACTTT